The 30 T cell receptor beta chains listed next were all sequenced from one sample in a study of blood T cell repertoires in COVID-19 (dated by TCRdb to the early 2020s). Receptor libraries were prepared by the immunoSEQ multiplex PCR assay. The source is immuneACCESS, and TCRdb retained only in-frame sequences with V and J called. Part of the clones is not carried over; for the studies checked, unresolved V genes explain less than half of this, and the remainder is unexplained. The sample records roughly 250,000 clones, 87% of which are singletons. The top ten clones comprise around 6% of the sample. Source material: PBMCs or T cells enriched from blood (not recorded which). These receptors were taken from a woman under 40 with acute COVID-19.

This sequence joins TRBV18 and TRBJ1-6; a weak D match, TRBD1 (5 bases). This CDR3 comprises 13 residues. The germline CDR1 and CDR2 sequences are KGHSH and LQKENI. V was cut by 6 bases and J by 14 bases, with 17 bases left in between. The CDR3 sequence is CASSLDSPQALHF. The CDR3 nucleotides read TGTGCCAGCTCCCTCGACAGCCCTCAGGCCCTCCACTTT.

The V gene is TRBV7-3, the J gene TRBJ2-5; TRBD2 might be the D (5 bases). The length of the CDR3 is 14 residues. Trimming took 2 bases from V and 3 from J, leaving 10 bases between them. From germline, CDR1 is SGHTA and CDR2 FQGTGA. The CDR3 coding sequence is TGTGCCAGCAGCTTAGGTCGGGGTGAAGAGACCCAGTACTTC. This gives the protein CASSLGRGEETQYF. The full variable domain, in which reference TRBV7-3 and TRBJ2-5 provide the parts outside the CDR3, is GAGVSQTPSNKVTEKGKYVELRCDPISGHTALYWYRQSLGQGPEFLIYFQGTGAADDSGLPNDRFFAVRPEGSVSTLKIQRTERGDSAVYLCASSLGRGEETQYFGPGTRLLVL.

This chain joins TRBV5-1 and TRBJ2-3, with D maybe TRBD2 (5 bases). CDR1 is SGHRS, CDR2 YFSETQ, per germline. Trimming stripped 3 bases from V and 1 base from J, with 9 bases between. This CDR3 has 14 residues. The CDR3, as DNA: TGCGCCAGCAGCTCGAGGACTGGCACAGATACGCAGTATTTT. This codes for CASSSRTGTDTQYF.

The V gene is TRBV18, the J gene TRBJ1-2, with 8 nucleotides matching TRBD1. With 0 bases clipped from V and 6 bases from J, the junction kept 9 bases outside the gene matches. The CDR3 runs to 16 residues. The germline CDR1 and CDR2 sequences are KGHSH and LQKENI. The CDR3 DNA is TGTGCCAGCTCACCACCGCTTGCAGGGGGCTATAATGGCTACACCTTC. This sequence encodes CASSPPLAGGYNGYTF.

The V and J genes are TRBV19 and TRBJ2-7; D is uncertain. The germline V and J ends were trimmed by 3 bases and 6 bases, with 12 bases remaining between them. Germline V gene sequence: CDR1 LNHDA, CDR2 SQIVND (reference sequence). CDR3 length: 13 residues. The CDR3 is CASSIDLPGEQYF. The CDR3 DNA follows: TGTGCCAGTAGTATTGATTTACCAGGCGAGCAGTACTTC.

The chain uses TRBV6-5 and TRBJ1-6, with D perhaps matching TRBD1 (5 bases). CDR3 length: 16 residues. The germline V gene has CDR1 MNHEY and CDR2 SVGAGI. V gave up 2 bases and J gave up 4 bases, with 12 bases separating them. This CDR3 reads CASSYTAGGYNSPLHF. CDR3 sequence (DNA): TGTGCCAGCAGTTACACTGCGGGGGGATATAATTCACCCCTCCACTTT.

The chain couples TRBV6-2 or TRBV6-3 to TRBJ2-2; 7 nucleotides match TRBD1. Losses at the gene ends were 5 bases for V and 5 bases for J; bases not matched to a gene: 5. Per the germline V gene, CDR1 is MNHEY and CDR2 is SVGEGT. The CDR3 is made up of 14 amino acids. The CDR3 DNA reads as TGTGCCAGCAGTAAAACAGGGGAAACCGGGGAGCTGTTTTTT. Its translation: CASSKTGETGELFF.

This clone has a single count. The rearrangement uses TRBV28 and TRBJ1-1; TRBD1 might be the D (6 bases). CDR3 length equals 14 residues. Per the germline V gene, CDR1 is MDHEN and CDR2 is SYDVKM. The V end was cut by 3 bases, the J end by 5 bases, with 13 bases between. The CDR3 coding sequence is TGTGCCAGCAGTTTTGAAACAGGGCGAACTGAAGCTTTCTTT. Translating gives CASSFETGRTEAFF.

The chain links TRBV4-1 to TRBJ1-6; 10 bases match TRBD1. V lost 0 bases, J lost 8 bases, and 7 bases stayed unmatched. Germline V lookup: CDR1 MGHRA, CDR2 YSYEKL. CDR3 length: 17 residues. The CDR3 reads CASSQEGGTGVYSPLHF. CDR3 DNA: TGCGCCAGCAGCCAAGAGGGAGGGACAGGGGTTTATTCACCCCTCCACTTT.

The CDR3 coding sequence is TGCAGCGTTGGGGGGCGGGAGAGACACGAGCAGTACTTC. Its translation: CSVGGRERHEQYF. The V gene is TRBV29-1, the J gene TRBJ2-7, with D tentatively TRBD2 (7 bases). V was clipped by 4 bases and J by 5 bases, with 15 bases between them. The germline V gene encodes CDR1 SQVTM and CDR2 ANQGSEA. The CDR3 is 13 amino acids.

This chain connects TRBV6-4 to TRBJ2-3, with TRBD2 matching over 8 bases. The junction had 0 bases not matched to a gene; V was cut back by 3 bases and J by 1 base. Germline-derived CDR1 and CDR2 are MRHNA and SNTAGT. The CDR3 has 14 amino acids. The CDR3 sequence is CASSERGGTDTQYF. CDR3 DNA sequence: TGTGCCAGCAGTGAGCGGGGGGGCACAGATACGCAGTATTTT.

The chain carries TRBV5-1 and TRBJ2-3; D uncertain. The V end lost 0 bases, the J end lost 2 bases, and 4 bases lay between the germline ends. This CDR3 is 13 amino acids long. In germline, CDR1 is SGHRS, CDR2 YFSETQ. CDR3 in amino acids: CASSLGLTDTQYF. CDR3 DNA: TGCGCCAGCAGCTTGGGACTCACAGATACGCAGTATTTT.

The rearrangement links TRBV7-2 to TRBJ2-1, with 7 bases fitting TRBD2. Unmatched junction bases numbered 6, after V lost 2 bases and J lost 2 bases. CDR3 length equals 16 residues. Germline V gives CDR1 SGHTA, CDR2 FQGNSA. CDR3 in amino acids: CASSLRSGTPYNEQFF. DNA for the CDR3: TGTGCCAGCAGCTTACGAAGCGGGACCCCCTACAATGAGCAGTTCTTC. Full variable domain (rest looked up from reference TRBV7-2 and TRBJ2-1): GAGVSQSPSNKVTEKGKDVELRCDPISGHTALYWYRQSLGQGLEFLIYFQGNSAPDKSGLPSDRFSAERTGGSVSTLTIQRTQQEDSAVYLCASSLRSGTPYNEQFFGPGTRLTVL.

The chain uses TRBV12-3 or TRBV12-4 and TRBJ2-3; 7 nucleotides match TRBD2. The CDR3 has 13 residues. The CDR3 region is CASREGGTDTQYF. Written as DNA, the CDR3 is TGTGCGTCAAGGGAGGGTGGCACAGATACGCAGTATTTT.

The rearrangement uses TRBV27 and TRBJ2-7; D is ambiguous. Germline CDR1 and CDR2: MNHEY and SMNVEV (reference sequence). With 5 bases removed from V and 0 bases from J, the gap between germline ends came to 11 bases. The CDR3 is made up of 14 amino acids. The CDR3 nucleotides read TGTGCCAGCAGTGCAAGCAAAAACTCCTACGAGCAGTACTTC. Protein: CASSASKNSYEQYF.

V and J are TRBV13 and TRBJ1-3; the D is unclear. This CDR3 comprises 13 residues. CDR1 and CDR2 from the germline V gene are PRHDT and FYEKMQ (reference sequence). Trimming took 7 bases from V and 2 from J, leaving 9 bases between them. CDR3 in amino acids: CASNQRAGNTIYF. DNA for the CDR3: TGTGCCAGCAACCAAAGAGCTGGAAACACCATATATTTT.

The chain links TRBV7-9 to TRBJ2-7; 10 nucleotides align to TRBD2. The CDR3 is made up of 15 amino acids. V shed 5 bases and J 2 bases; nucleotides not matched to a gene: 6. CDR1 is SEHNR, CDR2 FQNEAQ, per germline (reference sequence). CDR3 amino acids: CASSVSGGAPYEQYF. CDR3 in DNA: TGTGCCAGCAGCGTGAGCGGGGGGGCTCCCTACGAGCAGTACTTC.

The chain links TRBV5-1 to TRBJ1-2; D is possibly TRBD1 (5 bases). This CDR3 region has 16 residues. V gave up 4 bases and J gave up 7 bases, with 23 bases separating them. Germline CDR1 is SGHRS and CDR2 is YFSETQ. In DNA, the CDR3 is TGCGCCAGCAGCCCCCGGGCAGGGTCGTCGTCTTTTGGCTACACCTTC. Protein: CASSPRAGSSSFGYTF.

This rearrangement joins TRBV7-2 to TRBJ2-3; D is uncertain. Looked up from germline, CDR1 is SGHTA and CDR2 is FQGNSA. The length of the CDR3 is 13 residues. Trimming took 5 bases from V and 6 from J, leaving 12 bases between them. CDR3 coding DNA: TGTGCCAGCAGCCAAAGAGCACGGGATACGCAGTATTTT. It translates to CASSQRARDTQYF.

The chain uses TRBV6-2 or TRBV6-3 and TRBJ2-7; possible D gene TRBD1, 5 bases. The germline V gene encodes CDR1 MNHEY and CDR2 SVGEGT. The V and J ends lost 3 bases and 4 bases respectively, with 10 bases between them. The CDR3 runs 13 residues. The CDR3 DNA is TGTGCCAGCAGTTATACCCGACAGTACGAGCAGTACTTC. This gives the protein CASSYTRQYEQYF.

This chain links TRBV2 with TRBJ2-2; D perhaps matches TRBD2 (5 bases). There are 14 residues in the CDR3. Trimming removed 6 bases at V and 7 bases at J, with 15 bases between. Germline V gene sequence: CDR1 SNHLY, CDR2 FYNNEI. The CDR3 sequence is CASSLRTSLGELFF. The DNA for the CDR3 is TGTGCCAGCAGCCTAAGGACTTCTCTCGGGGAGCTGTTTTTT.

This chain connects TRBV2 to TRBJ1-1; the match to TRBD1 covers 8 bases. The CDR3 sequence is 17 residues long. V shed 5 bases, J shed 0 bases, and the junction held 11 bases outside the gene matches. Germline loops: CDR1 SNHLY, CDR2 FYNNEI. The chain's CDR3 is CASSHFRDRRMNTEAFF. The DNA of the CDR3 is TGTGCCAGCAGTCATTTCCGGGACAGGAGAATGAACACTGAAGCTTTCTTT.

The genes are TRBV2 and TRBJ2-7; weak D call: TRBD1 (6 bases). The CDR3 loop spans 13 amino acids. Germline values: CDR1 SNHLY, CDR2 FYNNEI. V was cut by 11 bases and J by 0 bases, with 14 bases left in between. The CDR3: CAVSGEPSYEQYF. The CDR3, as DNA: TGTGCCGTATCAGGGGAACCCTCCTACGAGCAGTACTTC.

The genes are TRBV6-5 and TRBJ2-7; TRBD2 agrees at 10 bases. Germline lookup yields CDR1 MNHEY and CDR2 SVGAGI. V shed 6 bases and J 4 bases; nucleotides not matched to a gene: 9. This CDR3 comprises 15 residues. The DNA of the CDR3 is TGTGCCAGCAGGCCCGTGTCTAGCGGGAGTTACGAGCAGTACTTC. It is translated as CASRPVSSGSYEQYF.

The sample holds one count of this clone. The chain joins TRBV29-1 to TRBJ1-2; 10 bases fit TRBD1. Germline V gene data show CDR1 as SQVTM and CDR2 as ANQGSEA. J gave up 4 bases and V 6 bases, and 8 bases lay outside the gene matches. The CDR3 loop spans 14 amino acids. The CDR3 nucleotides read TGCAGCGTAGACGACAGGGGGCCCGGCTATGGCTACACCTTC. Translated, it gives CSVDDRGPGYGYTF.

The chain uses TRBV6-1 and TRBJ1-5; tentative D call: TRBD1 (5 bases). CDR3 length: 16 residues. Deletions cut 2 bases from V and 3 bases from J, with 14 bases between. The V gene's germline CDR1 is MNHNS and CDR2 SASEGT. The DNA for the CDR3 is TGTGCCAGCAGTGAAAAACCCGGGGGAGACAATCAGCCCCAGCATTTT. Translation: CASSEKPGGDNQPQHF.

The V and J genes are TRBV28 and TRBJ2-1; 11 bases line up with TRBD2. This CDR3 contains 13 residues. Germline lookup yields CDR1 MDHEN and CDR2 SYDVKM. V lost 9 bases and J lost 6; bases outside the gene matches: 4. The CDR3 reads CASSGRAVNEQFF. In DNA form, the CDR3 reads TGTGCCAGTAGCGGGAGGGCCGTCAATGAGCAGTTCTTC.

J is TRBJ2-1 and V is TRBV2; TRBD1 matches 7 bases. Germline loops: CDR1 SNHLY, CDR2 FYNNEI. J was trimmed by 8 bases and V by 6 bases; bases with no gene match: 7. The length of the CDR3 is 13 residues. The CDR3 coding sequence is TGTGCCAGCAGCAGGGACAGACTCGATGAGCAGTTCTTC. Protein: CASSRDRLDEQFF. Drawing the rest from reference TRBV2 and TRBJ2-1, the complete variable domain is EPEVTQTPSHQVTQMGQEVILRCVPISNHLYFYWYRQILGQKVEFLVSFYNNEISEKSEIFDDQFSVERPDGSNFTLKIRSTKLEDSAMYFCASSRDRLDEQFFGPGTRLTVL.

This clone has only one observation. The rearrangement joins TRBV19 to TRBJ1-2; 7 bases are a match to TRBD1. The CDR3 loop spans 16 amino acids. J gave up 2 bases and V 5 bases, and 11 bases lay outside the gene matches. The germline V gene has CDR1 LNHDA and CDR2 SQIVND (reference sequence). As DNA, the CDR3 is TGTGCCAGTAGTTCGCCGCCGGGACAGCTAAACTATGGCTACACCTTC. This gives the protein CASSSPPGQLNYGYTF.

The J gene is TRBJ2-7, the V gene TRBV5-5, with D perhaps TRBD2 (6 bases). V was trimmed by 3 bases and J by 4 bases, leaving 20 bases between them. Germline V CDR1 and CDR2: SGHKS, YYEKEE (reference sequence). The CDR3 has 16 residues. CDR3 protein: CASSYSWGDGPYEQYF. The CDR3 DNA is TGTGCCAGCAGCTACTCGTGGGGGGATGGCCCTTACGAGCAGTACTTC.